These 21 T cell receptor beta chains share one sample of origin, sequenced in a study of blood T cell repertoires in COVID-19 (dated by TCRdb to 2020 to 2021). The receptor library was made with the immunoSEQ multiplex PCR assay. TCRdb took this table from immuneACCESS and kept in-frame rearrangements with V and J called. Such tables lack part of the clones; where checked against another copy, unresolved V genes explain under half of the gap, and the rest is unexplained. The sample yields 150,000 to 200,000 clones; roughly four fifths were counted once. Around 9.9% of the sample is in the top ten clones. Sample: peripheral blood. These receptors were collected from a human donor in a cohort sampled during active COVID-19.

V and J are TRBV10-2 and TRBJ2-3; D might be TRBD2 (5 bases). V was trimmed by 5 bases and J by 1 base, leaving 13 bases between them. There are 15 residues in the CDR3. Per germline, CDR1 WSHSY and CDR2 SAAADI. The CDR3 DNA reads as TGCGCCAGCAGTATACGGGATGGAGGCACAGATACGCAGTATTTT. This gives the protein CASSIRDGGTDTQYF.

The chain employs TRBV4-3 and TRBJ2-2; D is possibly TRBD1 (6 bases). V gave up 7 bases and J gave up 4 bases, with 13 bases separating them. Looked up from germline, CDR1 is LGHNA and CDR2 is YSLEER. The CDR3 length is 14 residues. CDR3 region: CASKPDRFTGELFF. The CDR3 coding sequence is TGCGCCAGCAAACCGGACAGATTCACCGGGGAGCTGTTTTTT.

This chain links TRBV7-6 with TRBJ1-2; maybe TRBD1 (6 bases). In germline, CDR1 is SGHVS, CDR2 FNYEAQ. The CDR3 length is 16 residues. The V and J ends lost 1 base and 6 bases respectively, with 18 bases between them. The CDR3 DNA follows: TGTGCCAGCAGCTTAGTGGACGTAATGGGGGCGCATGGCTACACCTTC. Translation gives CASSLVDVMGAHGYTF.

The V gene is TRBV6-2 or TRBV6-3, the J gene TRBJ1-2; tentatively, D is TRBD1 (6 bases). CDR1 is MNHEY, CDR2 SVGEGT, per germline. V dropped 3 bases and J dropped 4 bases, with 15 bases sitting between them. The CDR3 consists of 15 residues. CDR3 region: CASSYSTGSGYGYTF. CDR3 coding DNA: TGTGCCAGCAGTTATTCAACAGGGAGCGGCTATGGCTACACCTTC.

The chain uses TRBV5-4 and TRBJ1-1; D is uncertain. Germline CDR1 SGHNT, CDR2 YYREEE (reference sequence). The V end was cut by 4 bases, the J end by 6 bases, with 13 bases between. This CDR3 has 13 residues. The CDR3 region is CASSPGEAAEAFF. CDR3 sequence (DNA): TGTGCCAGCAGCCCGGGTGAGGCGGCTGAAGCTTTCTTT.

This clone appeared many times. This chain joins TRBV15 and TRBJ2-2; possibly TRBD2 for D (6 bases). Between the trimmed V and J ends, which lost 0 bases and 4 bases, there was a span of 9 bases. The germline CDR1 and CDR2 sequences are LNHNV and YYDKDF (reference sequence). The CDR3 is 15 amino acids. For the CDR3, the DNA is TGTGCCACCAGCAGAGATAGGGGAGGCACCGGGGAGCTGTTTTTT. Translated: CATSRDRGGTGELFF.

The chain is built from TRBV27 and TRBJ2-6, with D unclear. CDR3 length equals 16 residues. CDR1 and CDR2 (germline): MNHEY, SMNVEV (reference sequence). V lost 2 bases and J lost 4, with 12 bases in between. The CDR3 loop is CASSLLAPRGANVLTF. For the CDR3, the DNA is TGTGCCAGCAGTTTACTCGCCCCGAGGGGGGCCAACGTCCTGACTTTC. The full variable domain, with the rest looked up from reference TRBV27 and TRBJ2-6, is EAQVTQNPRYLITVTGKKLTVTCSQNMNHEYMSWYRQDPGLGLRQIYYSMNVEVTDKGDVPEGYKVSRKEKRNFPLILESPSPNQTSLYFCASSLLAPRGANVLTFGAGSRLTVL.

The chain carries TRBV7-9 and TRBJ2-1, with D possibly being TRBD1 (5 bases). CDR3 length equals 15 residues. V lost 1 base to trimming and J lost 3 bases, with 10 bases between them. Germline lookup yields CDR1 SEHNR and CDR2 FQNEAQ (reference sequence). The chain's CDR3 is CASSLVQGNYNEQFF. The DNA of the CDR3 is TGTGCCAGCAGCTTAGTGCAGGGAAACTACAATGAGCAGTTCTTC.

This clone has just a few counts. The chain joins TRBV27 to TRBJ1-5; 7 bases fit TRBD1. There are 17 residues in the CDR3. Germline assignment: CDR1 MNHEY and CDR2 SMNVEV (reference sequence). V trimming: 6 bases; J trimming: 4 bases; junction bases outside the gene matches: 15. The CDR3 DNA follows: TGTGCCAGCAGGGGAATAACTCGGACAGGAAGGAATCAGCCCCAGCATTTT. Its protein product is CASRGITRTGRNQPQHF.

The CDR3 reads CASSFPARDANVLTF. CDR3 DNA sequence: TGTGCCAGCAGTTTCCCGGCGAGGGATGCCAACGTCCTGACTTTC. The V call is TRBV28, the J call TRBJ2-6; maybe TRBD2 (5 bases). There are 15 residues in the CDR3. V was pared by 3 bases and J by 7 bases, with 13 bases between. Germline V gives CDR1 MDHEN, CDR2 SYDVKM.

This clone appeared a few times. The chain employs TRBV9 and TRBJ1-2, with TRBD1 as a possible D gene (6 bases). Trimming shortened V by 0 bases and J by 5 bases, and 14 bases separated the two germline ends. This CDR3 has 15 residues. Germline CDR1 and CDR2: SGDLS and YYNGEE. In nucleotides, the CDR3 is TGTGCCAGCAGCGTAGGCTACAGGGAGGGATATGGCTACACCTTC. Translated, it gives CASSVGYREGYGYTF.

This chain connects TRBV7-7 to TRBJ1-2; maybe TRBD1 (6 bases). CDR1 is SSHAT and CDR2 is FNYEAQ in the germline V gene (reference sequence). The CDR3 runs to 14 residues. The V gene lost 7 bases and the J gene lost 0 bases, with 12 bases spanning the gap. The chain's CDR3 is CASNRDKTNYGYTF. CDR3 bases: TGTGCCAGCAACCGGGACAAGACTAACTATGGCTACACCTTC. Full variable domain (remainder filled in from reference TRBV7-7 and TRBJ1-2): GAGVSQSPRYKVTKRGQDVTLRCDPISSHATLYWYQQALGQGPEFLTYFNYEAQPDKSGLPSDRFSAERPEGSISTLTIQRTEQRDSAMYRCASNRDKTNYGYTFGSGTRLTVV.

The chain employs TRBV7-8 and TRBJ1-1; D might be TRBD1 (5 bases). Germline-derived CDR1 and CDR2 are SGHVS and FQNEAQ. This CDR3 region has 14 residues. Trimming shortened V by 4 bases and J by 6 bases, and 15 bases separated the two germline ends. CDR3: CASSYGGGLAEAFF. The CDR3 DNA reads as TGTGCCAGCAGCTATGGCGGGGGTCTCGCTGAAGCTTTCTTT.

This clone occurred a few times. The rearrangement uses TRBV5-1 and TRBJ1-4; tentatively, D is TRBD1 (5 bases). The CDR3 spans 14 residues. Germline V CDR1 and CDR2: SGHRS, YFSETQ. V was trimmed by 4 bases and J by 5 bases, leaving 12 bases between them. In DNA, the CDR3 is TGCGCCAGCAGCGTACAGGAACGCAATGAAAAACTGTTTTTT. Amino acids: CASSVQERNEKLFF.

As DNA, the CDR3 is TGTGCCAGCAGTTTCGTTAGCGGGAGATTAGACAATGAGCAGTTCTTC. This translates into CASSFVSGRLDNEQFF. The genes are TRBV6-2 or TRBV6-3 and TRBJ2-1, with 9 positions matching TRBD2. The CDR3 runs to 16 residues. Germline assignment: CDR1 MNHEY and CDR2 SVGEGT. Unmatched junction bases numbered 9, after V lost 4 bases and J lost 5 bases.

The chain uses TRBV7-2 and TRBJ2-7, with 9 nucleotides matching TRBD2. V was pared by 3 bases and J by 2 bases, with 5 bases of the junction left unmatched. This CDR3 comprises 15 residues. The germline gives CDR1 SGHTA, CDR2 FQGNSA. The CDR3 reads CASSLSAGGPYEQYF. CDR3 DNA sequence: TGTGCCAGCAGCTTGTCCGCGGGAGGGCCCTACGAGCAGTACTTC.

This clone turned up a few times. The chain is built from TRBV6-2 or TRBV6-3 and TRBJ2-2; D is possibly TRBD1 (5 bases). CDR3 length: 15 amino acids. V was shortened by 2 bases and J by 7 bases, with 14 bases between the two germline ends. The germline CDR1 and CDR2 sequences are MNHEY and SVGEGT. The CDR3 protein is CASSYQPGWVGELFF. The CDR3 nucleotides read TGTGCCAGCAGTTACCAGCCAGGGTGGGTCGGGGAGCTGTTTTTT.

This clone was observed a single time. J is TRBJ2-7 and V is TRBV11-1; possibly TRBD2 for D (5 bases). The CDR3 runs to 13 residues. Trimming pared 5 bases from V and 5 bases from J, leaving 13 bases between. CDR1 SGHAT and CDR2 FQDESV come from the germline V gene (reference sequence). The CDR3 here is CASSLLVTHEQYF. Written as DNA, the CDR3 is TGTGCCAGCAGCCTACTAGTAACCCACGAGCAGTACTTC.

The chain employs TRBV5-5 and TRBJ2-3; a weak D match, TRBD2 (5 bases). V was clipped by 2 bases and J by 2 bases, with 15 bases between them. The length of the CDR3 is 16 residues. Germline CDR1 SGHKS, CDR2 YYEKEE (reference sequence). The CDR3 spells CASSFLGPRATDTQYF. The CDR3 bases are TGTGCCAGCAGCTTTCTCGGGCCGAGGGCCACAGATACGCAGTATTTT.

For the CDR3, the DNA is TGTGCCAGCTCCGCCCAGGGGGGCTATTCACCCCTCCACTTT. This translates into CASSAQGGYSPLHF. The chain links TRBV6-4 to TRBJ1-6; 7 bases are shared with TRBD1. Trimming took 8 bases from V and 8 from J; bases not matched to a gene: 9. This CDR3 spans 14 amino acids. CDR1 is MRHNA and CDR2 is SNTAGT in the germline V gene.

This clone was picked up a small number of times. The chain carries TRBV10-1 and TRBJ2-7, with TRBD1 matching 10 bases. The CDR3 has 15 residues. The germline gives CDR1 WNHNN, CDR2 SYGVQD (reference sequence). V lost 7 bases, J lost 2 bases, and 8 bases stayed unmatched. The CDR3 spells CASKAGTGDAYEQYF. CDR3 nucleotides: TGCGCCAGCAAAGCCGGGACAGGGGACGCCTACGAGCAGTACTTC.